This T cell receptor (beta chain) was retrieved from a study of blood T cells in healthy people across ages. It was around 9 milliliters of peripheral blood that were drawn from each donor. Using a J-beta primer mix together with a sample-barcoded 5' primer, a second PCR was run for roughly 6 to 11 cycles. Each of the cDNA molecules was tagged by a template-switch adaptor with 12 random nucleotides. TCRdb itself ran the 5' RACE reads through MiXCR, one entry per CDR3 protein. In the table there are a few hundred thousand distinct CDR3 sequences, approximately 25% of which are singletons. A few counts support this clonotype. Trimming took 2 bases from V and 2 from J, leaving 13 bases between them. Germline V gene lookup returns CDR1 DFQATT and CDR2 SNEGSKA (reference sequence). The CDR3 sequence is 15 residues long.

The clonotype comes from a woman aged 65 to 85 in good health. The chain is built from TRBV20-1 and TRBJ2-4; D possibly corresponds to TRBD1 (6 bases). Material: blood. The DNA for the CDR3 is TGCAGTGCTAGACTGCTGACAGGTCCCAAAAACATTCAGTACTTC. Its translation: CSARLLTGPKNIQYF.